This T cell receptor beta chain was documented in a study of long-term antiretroviral therapy in people with HIV. The assay, immunoSEQ v3.0, was run at survey level. Profiling relied on immunoSEQ multiplex PCR, and the TCRdb table lists in-frame clones only, not all of them. The data hold over 25,000 clones, with over 70% observed a single time. The ends lost 3 bases at V and 1 base at J; junction bases unmatched: 1. The germline V gene encodes CDR1 MDHEN and CDR2 SYDVKM. This CDR3 has 14 amino acids. Findings of the study overall: ART adherence, viral resistance and therapy changes went unrecorded. Pre-ART expanded TRB clones stayed dominant throughout, though often decreasing after ART.

Remarks on this clone: Its antigen is unidentified.

Specimen: unsorted PBMCs, collected 2.7 to 2.9 years after starting antiretroviral therapy. The sequence was obtained from a man under 40 with HIV. This sequence joins TRBV28 and TRBJ2-7; 9 nucleotides align to TRBD1. CDR3 amino acids: CASSFDRGSYEQYF. The CDR3 nucleotides are TGTGCCAGCAGTTTTGACAGGGGGTCCTACGAGCAGTACTTC. Together with reference TRBV28 and TRBJ2-7, the CDR3 gives the full variable domain: DVKVTQSSRYLVKRTGEKVFLECVQDMDHENMFWYRQDPGLGLRLIYFSYDVKMKEKGDIPEGYSVSREKKERFSLILESASTNQTSMYLCASSFDRGSYEQYFGPGTRLTVT.